Below, 24 T cell receptor beta chains from the same sample are listed, as sequenced in a study of blood T cell repertoires in COVID-19. The method was immunoSEQ multiplex PCR; TCRdb's version includes in-frame clones alone and lacks a portion of them. The sample has 300,000 to 450,000 clones; roughly 87% are singletons. Source material: peripheral blood. The receptors were sampled from a woman aged 60-75 years with COVID-19, enrolled during active disease.

The V call is TRBV10-3, the J call TRBJ2-3; D is perhaps TRBD2 (5 bases). Germline V CDR1 and CDR2: ENHRY, SYGVKD. This CDR3 comprises 15 residues. V was cut by 4 bases and J by 0 bases, with 11 bases left in between. In DNA form, the CDR3 reads TGTGCCATCAGTGGAGCGGATGCTAGCACAGATACGCAGTATTTT. It codes for CAISGADASTDTQYF.

This chain uses TRBV5-1 with TRBJ2-7; D remains unclear. CDR3 length: 15 residues. CDR1 SGHRS and CDR2 YFSETQ come from the germline V gene. V gave up 0 bases and J gave up 1 base, with 11 bases separating them. CDR3 sequence reads: CASSLAGGVSYEQYF. The CDR3 DNA reads TGCGCCAGCAGCTTGGCCGGCGGTGTTTCCTACGAGCAGTACTTC.

This clone showed up just a few times. The V gene is TRBV2, the J gene TRBJ2-1, with TRBD2 as a possible D gene (5 bases). The V gene's germline CDR1 is SNHLY and CDR2 FYNNEI. This CDR3 comprises 10 residues. Trimming removed 10 bases at V and 9 bases at J, with 10 bases between. The CDR3, as DNA: TGTGCCAACGGGGTGGCTGAGCAGTTCTTC. This translates into CANGVAEQFF.

The chain uses TRBV7-9 and TRBJ1-5; 7 nucleotides agree with TRBD1. The junction had 5 bases not matched to a gene; V was cut back by 0 bases and J by 6 bases. Germline V lookup: CDR1 SEHNR, CDR2 FQNEAQ (reference sequence). The CDR3 sequence is 15 residues long. For the CDR3, the DNA is TGTGCCAGCAGCTTAGCGACAGGGTTGACTCAGCCCCAGCATTTT. Translated: CASSLATGLTQPQHF.

The rearrangement links TRBV5-1 to TRBJ2-3, with D possibly TRBD1 on 7 matching bases. Trimming shortened V by 7 bases and J by 6 bases, and 24 bases separated the two germline ends. The CDR3 has 16 residues. CDR1 and CDR2 from the germline V gene are SGHRS and YFSETQ. CDR3 sequence: CASGRGTVSQYDTQYF. The CDR3 DNA follows: TGCGCCAGCGGCCGGGGGACAGTCTCCCAGTACGATACGCAGTATTTT.

The chain uses TRBV7-2 and TRBJ1-5, with 7 positions matching TRBD1. The V gene end was trimmed by 5 bases and the J gene end by 1 base; junction bases not matched to a gene: 8. The CDR3 extends over 16 amino acids. From germline, CDR1 is SGHTA and CDR2 FQGNSA. The CDR3 sequence: CASSPRQGWSNQPQHF. CDR3 DNA: TGTGCCAGCAGCCCGAGACAGGGCTGGAGCAATCAGCCCCAGCATTTT.

The V gene is TRBV11-1, the J gene TRBJ1-2; D is undetermined. Trimming took 5 bases from V and 6 from J, leaving 16 bases between them. The germline V gene encodes CDR1 SGHAT and CDR2 FQDESV (reference sequence). The CDR3 spans 14 residues. The CDR3 reads CASSPRVKLDGYTF. DNA for the CDR3: TGTGCCAGCAGCCCACGGGTGAAGTTGGATGGCTACACCTTC.

This clone came up a few times. This sequence joins TRBV11-3 and TRBJ2-7, with D unclear. Germline-derived CDR1 and CDR2 are SGHNT and YENEEA. V was cut by 4 bases and J by 0 bases, with 4 bases left in between. The CDR3 consists of 12 residues. The CDR3 coding sequence is TGTGCCAGCAGCTCCTACTCCTACGAGCAGTACTTC. It specifies CASSSYSYEQYF.

This chain links TRBV5-1 with TRBJ1-2, with D possibly being TRBD1 (5 bases). The CDR3 extends over 14 amino acids. Deletions cut 4 bases from V and 5 bases from J, with 15 bases between. Germline V gives CDR1 SGHRS, CDR2 YFSETQ. The chain's CDR3 is CASSPETASYGYTF. CDR3 coding DNA: TGCGCCAGCAGCCCCGAGACAGCCTCATATGGCTACACCTTC. The whole variable domain, filled in from reference TRBV5-1 and TRBJ1-2, reads KAGVTQTPRYLIKTRGQQVTLSCSPISGHRSVSWYQQTPGQGLQFLFEYFSETQRNKGNFPGRFSGRQFSNSRSEMNVSTLELGDSALYLCASSPETASYGYTFGSGTRLTVV.

V usage is TRBV18 and J usage is TRBJ1-1; D remains ambiguous. Trimming cost V 5 bases and J 4 bases, with 14 bases left between them. From germline, CDR1 is KGHSH and CDR2 LQKENI. The CDR3 extends over 14 amino acids. CDR3 sequence reads: CASSIEVAATEAFF. DNA of the CDR3: TGTGCCAGCTCAATAGAGGTCGCGGCCACTGAAGCTTTCTTT.

The chain has TRBV4-2 and TRBJ2-3; TRBD2 matches 11 bases. From germline, CDR1 is LGHNA and CDR2 YNFKEQ. CDR3 length equals 20 residues. Trimming removed 0 bases from V and 1 base from J; junction bases left unmatched: 12. CDR3 amino acids: CASSQDDPKTTSGGTDTQYF. The DNA of the CDR3 is TGTGCCAGCAGCCAAGATGACCCGAAGACGACTAGCGGGGGCACAGATACGCAGTATTTT.

CDR3 sequence (DNA): TGTGCCATCAGTGAGAGGGGGACAGATAATGAAAAACTGTTTTTT. This encodes CAISERGTDNEKLFF. This chain connects TRBV10-3 to TRBJ1-4, with 7 bases lining up with TRBD1. This CDR3 has 15 amino acids. Per the germline V gene, CDR1 is ENHRY and CDR2 is SYGVKD. Trimming at V came to 2 bases and at J to 4 bases, leaving 4 bases not matched to a gene.

The rearrangement joins TRBV11-3 to TRBJ1-1, with a possible D match to TRBD1 (5 bases). Trimming pared 5 bases from V and 0 bases from J, leaving 10 bases between. This CDR3 contains 14 residues. CDR1 SGHNT and CDR2 YENEEA come from the germline V gene. CDR3 nucleotides: TGTGCCAGCAGCGCGGGACGGCTGAACACTGAAGCTTTCTTT. Encoded protein: CASSAGRLNTEAFF.

The rearrangement links TRBV30 to TRBJ1-6; D is undetermined. The V end lost 5 bases, the J end lost 7 bases, and 6 bases lay between the germline ends. Germline V gives CDR1 GTSNPN, CDR2 SVGIG (reference sequence). The CDR3 runs to 11 residues. The CDR3 region has the DNA TGTGCCTGGGCGAGGAATTCACCCCTCCACTTT. Protein sequence: CAWARNSPLHF.

This chain joins TRBV29-1 and TRBJ2-7; D may be TRBD1 (6 bases). From germline, CDR1 is SQVTM and CDR2 ANQGSEA. V shed 7 bases and J shed 7 bases, with 17 bases lying between them. The CDR3 runs 12 residues. CDR3 in amino acids: CSARTDRREQYF. CDR3 DNA sequence: TGCAGCGCCAGGACAGATCGTCGGGAGCAGTACTTC.

This clone was found once. The chain is built from TRBV13 and TRBJ1-1; 7 positions match TRBD1. Germline V lookup: CDR1 PRHDT, CDR2 FYEKMQ (reference sequence). CDR3 length equals 15 residues. Losses at the gene ends were 3 bases for V and 1 base for J; bases not matched to a gene: 5. The CDR3 DNA reads TGTGCCAGCAGCTTTGGACAGGCCACGAACACTGAAGCTTTCTTT. This gives the protein CASSFGQATNTEAFF. Supplemented by reference TRBV13 and TRBJ1-1, the full variable domain reads AAGVIQSPRHLIKEKRETATLKCYPIPRHDTVYWYQQGPGQDPQFLISFYEKMQSDKGSIPDRFSAQQFSDYHSELNMSSLELGDSALYFCASSFGQATNTEAFFGQGTRLTVV.

The rearrangement links TRBV9 to TRBJ2-1, with 8 bases aligning to TRBD2. Losses at the gene ends were 1 base for V and 4 bases for J; bases not matched to a gene: 4. Germline CDR1 reads SGDLS; CDR2 reads YYNGEE. The CDR3 is made up of 15 amino acids. CDR3 coding DNA: TGTGCCAGCAGCGTAAGGCTAGCGGGTTACAATGAGCAGTTCTTC. Its translation: CASSVRLAGYNEQFF.

V is TRBV28 and J is TRBJ1-1, with 9 positions matching TRBD1. Trimming removed 6 bases from V and 4 bases from J; junction bases left unmatched: 12. Germline values: CDR1 MDHEN, CDR2 SYDVKM. The CDR3 is 16 amino acids. CDR3 in amino acids: CASRVGPGTGSTEAFF. The CDR3 coding sequence is TGTGCCAGCAGGGTAGGCCCCGGGACAGGGAGCACTGAAGCTTTCTTT. Full variable domain (missing parts from reference TRBV28 and TRBJ1-1): DVKVTQSSRYLVKRTGEKVFLECVQDMDHENMFWYRQDPGLGLRLIYFSYDVKMKEKGDIPEGYSVSREKKERFSLILESASTNQTSMYLCASRVGPGTGSTEAFFGQGTRLTVV.

This chain connects TRBV7-2 to TRBJ2-5, with D possibly matching TRBD2 (5 bases). The V end was cut by 1 base, the J end by 1 base, with 10 bases between. The CDR3 has 15 amino acids. CDR1 is SGHTA, CDR2 FQGNSA, per germline. The CDR3 coding sequence is TGTGCCAGCAGCTTAGGTGGACTTATCCAAGAGACCCAGTACTTC. It is translated as CASSLGGLIQETQYF.

This rearrangement joins TRBV5-1 to TRBJ1-6; 7 bases fit TRBD1. The CDR3 has 15 amino acids. Trimming cost V 4 bases and J 5 bases; bases outside gene matches: 6. The germline V gene has CDR1 SGHRS and CDR2 YFSETQ. The CDR3 reads CASSAGQVDNSPLHF. The DNA for the CDR3 is TGCGCCAGCAGCGCCGGACAGGTTGATAATTCACCCCTCCACTTT.

The chain carries TRBV5-1 and TRBJ2-1; D is ambiguous. The V end was cut by 5 bases, the J end by 4 bases, with 7 bases between. From germline, CDR1 is SGHRS and CDR2 YFSETQ. The CDR3 is 12 residues long. CDR3 sequence (DNA): TGCGCCAGCAGGGAACAGTACAATGAGCAGTTCTTC. Protein sequence: CASREQYNEQFF.

The gene calls are TRBV3-1 (or the pseudogene TRBV3-2) and TRBJ1-1, with D maybe TRBD1 (6 bases). CDR3 length: 14 residues. With 4 bases removed from V and 1 base from J, the gap between germline ends came to 10 bases. In germline, CDR1 is LGHDT, CDR2 YNNKEL (reference sequence). The CDR3 here is CASSRTVSNTEAFF. As DNA, the CDR3 is TGTGCCAGCAGCCGGACAGTCTCGAACACTGAAGCTTTCTTT.

The chain links TRBV2 to TRBJ1-2; TRBD1 agrees at 9 bases. V gave up 4 bases and J gave up 0 bases; unmatched junction bases: 6. CDR1 and CDR2 from the germline V gene are SNHLY and FYNNEI. CDR3 length equals 16 residues. As DNA, the CDR3 is TGTGCCAGCAGTGTCGACAGGGGGAATACTAACTATGGCTACACCTTC. The encoded protein is CASSVDRGNTNYGYTF. Full variable domain (missing parts from reference TRBV2 and TRBJ1-2): EPEVTQTPSHQVTQMGQEVILRCVPISNHLYFYWYRQILGQKVEFLVSFYNNEISEKSEIFDDQFSVERPDGSNFTLKIRSTKLEDSAMYFCASSVDRGNTNYGYTFGSGTRLTVV.

The chain joins TRBV28 to TRBJ1-1, with D perhaps matching TRBD1 (6 bases). The CDR3 sequence is 13 residues long. Germline-derived CDR1 and CDR2 are MDHEN and SYDVKM. Trimming took off 7 bases at V and 5 bases at J, with 14 bases between the two ends. The CDR3 reads CASTLGGRTEAFF. In DNA form, the CDR3 reads TGTGCCAGCACCTTGGGGGGGCGGACTGAAGCTTTCTTT.